A selection of T cell receptor beta chains follows, all from one sample in a study of blood T cell repertoires in COVID-19. Using immunoSEQ multiplex PCR, the repertoire was profiled, and TCRdb retains in-frame clones only, with some absent. Found here are roughly 100,000 clones, 75% to 90% of them singletons; the top ten hold approximately 30%. Sequencing was performed on peripheral blood. Every receptor here comes from a woman aged 80 or older with acute or convalescent COVID-19. The CDR3 runs from the conserved cysteine through the conserved F or W. A D gene is named only where the DNA matches it firmly. Where a row states a size, it is once, few, many or the class of an expanded clone; other rows omit it.

V gene,J gene,D gene,clone size,CDR3 protein,CDR3 DNA
TRBV19,TRBJ2-2,NA,NA,CASIGHTNTGELFF,TGTGCCAGTATCGGACACACGAACACCGGGGAGCTGTTTTTT
TRBV2,TRBJ2-7,NA,NA,CASSLLQGYEQYF,TGTGCCAGCAGCCTACTACAGGGCTACGAGCAGTACTTC
TRBV6-1,TRBJ1-2,TRBD1,NA,CASSETGGKMLTYGYTF,TGTGCCAGCAGTGAGACAGGGGGTAAGATGCTAACCTATGGCTACACCTTC
TRBV30,TRBJ2-3,TRBD2,NA,CAWRRLAGGRDTQYF,TGTGCCTGGAGGAGACTAGCGGGGGGGAGAGATACGCAGTATTTT
TRBV5-1,TRBJ1-1,TRBD1,NA,CASSSTGVAFF,TGCGCCAGCAGCTCGACAGGGGTCGCTTTCTTT
TRBV27,TRBJ2-2,NA,NA,CASIASINTGELFF,TGTGCCAGCATCGCCAGTATTAACACCGGGGAGCTGTTTTTT
TRBV5-1,TRBJ1-1,NA,NA,CASSLQGFGTEAFF,TGCGCCAGCAGCTTGCAGGGTTTCGGCACTGAAGCTTTCTTT
TRBV7-9,TRBJ1-6,TRBD1,NA,CASSWGQDNSPLHF,TGTGCCAGCAGCTGGGGACAGGATAATTCACCCCTCCACTTT
TRBV18,TRBJ1-2,NA,few,CASSTQGLGGYTF,TGTGCCAGCTCCACCCAGGGTCTTGGTGGCTACACCTTC
TRBV19,TRBJ2-7,NA,NA,CASSIQGPYEQYF,TGTGCCAGTAGTATACAGGGGCCCTACGAGCAGTACTTC
TRBV6-5,TRBJ2-1,TRBD1,NA,CASRLRGPKNNEQFF,TGTGCCAGCAGACTCAGGGGGCCAAAGAACAATGAGCAGTTCTTC
TRBV14,TRBJ1-1,NA,once,CASSHRGIMNTEAFF,TGTGCCAGCAGCCACCGGGGTATAATGAACACTGAAGCTTTCTTT
TRBV7-6,TRBJ1-3,TRBD1,NA,CASSLGGTGVRGNTIYF,TGTGCCAGCAGCTTAGGGGGGACAGGGGTTCGTGGAAACACCATATATTTT
TRBV7-6,TRBJ1-4,NA,few,CASSSQPGLQEKLFF,TGTGCCAGCAGCTCCCAACCGGGACTCCAAGAAAAACTGTTTTTT
TRBV2,TRBJ1-1,NA,NA,CASGQGWPQNTEAFF,TGTGCCAGCGGGCAGGGTTGGCCCCAGAACACTGAAGCTTTCTTT
TRBV24-1,TRBJ2-1,TRBD2,NA,CATSRASAGGRREQFF,TGTGCCACCTCAAGGGCCTCGGCGGGGGGGCGACGTGAGCAGTTCTTC
TRBV30,TRBJ1-2,TRBD1,once,CASAGTGVYGYTF,TGTGCCAGTGCCGGGACAGGGGTCTATGGCTACACCTTC
TRBV19,TRBJ1-4,NA,NA,CASSSTGTINEKLFF,TGTGCCAGTAGTAGTACAGGGACCATCAATGAAAAACTGTTTTTT
TRBV9,TRBJ2-4,TRBD2,NA,CASSGGLAGENIQYF,TGTGCCAGCAGCGGGGGACTAGCGGGGGAAAACATTCAGTACTTC
TRBV11-2,TRBJ2-5,NA,few,CASSSPAGITQETQYF,TGTGCCAGCAGCTCGCCGGCGGGGATCACTCAAGAGACCCAGTACTTC
TRBV2,TRBJ2-7,TRBD1,NA,CASRLQGSEQYF,TGTGCCAGCAGATTACAGGGGTCCGAGCAGTACTTC
TRBV29-1,TRBJ1-1,TRBD1,NA,CSVDGQAPSEAFF,TGCAGCGTTGATGGACAGGCCCCCTCGGAAGCTTTCTTT
TRBV9,TRBJ2-5,TRBD2,NA,CASSVGWREETQYF,TGTGCCAGCAGCGTAGGCTGGCGGGAGGAGACCCAGTACTTC
TRBV2,TRBJ2-1,TRBD2,NA,CASSLAGDYNEQFF,TGTGCCAGCAGTCTAGCGGGGGACTACAATGAGCAGTTCTTC
TRBV24-1,TRBJ2-3,NA,NA,CAAGTSTDTQYF,TGTGCCGCCGGGACTAGCACAGATACGCAGTATTTT
TRBV5-4,TRBJ2-5,TRBD2,NA,CASSPSGDGQETQYF,TGTGCCAGCAGCCCTAGCGGGGACGGCCAAGAGACCCAGTACTTC
TRBV7-8,TRBJ1-3,TRBD1,once,CASSPGGQESGNTIYF,TGTGCCAGCAGCCCCGGAGGACAGGAGTCTGGAAACACCATATATTTT
TRBV27,TRBJ1-2,TRBD1,NA,CASSPTGGYGYTF,TGTGCCAGCAGTCCCACAGGGGGCTATGGCTACACCTTC
TRBV5-1,TRBJ2-1,TRBD2,NA,CASSWAGAGGLEQFF,TGCGCCAGCAGCTGGGCGGGAGCGGGGGGTTTGGAGCAGTTCTTC
TRBV24-1,TRBJ1-4,TRBD1,NA,CATSETGESEKLFF,TGTGCCACCAGCGAAACAGGGGAGAGTGAAAAACTGTTTTTT
TRBV4-1,TRBJ1-1,NA,NA,CASSQPRSNTEAFF,TGCGCCAGCAGCCAGCCCAGGTCGAACACTGAAGCTTTCTTT
TRBV7-8,TRBJ2-3,TRBD1,NA,CASSLGTGVPDTQYF,TGTGCCAGCAGCTTAGGGACAGGGGTTCCAGATACGCAGTATTTT
TRBV19,TRBJ1-3,NA,NA,CASSIAAGAGNTIYF,TGTGCCAGTAGTATAGCGGCAGGGGCTGGAAACACCATATATTTT
TRBV7-8,TRBJ1-5,NA,NA,CASSLDTGKNQPQHF,TGTGCCAGCAGCTTAGACACAGGGAAAAATCAGCCCCAGCATTTT
TRBV4-1,TRBJ2-5,NA,NA,CASSQFATSLEGTQYF,TGCGCCAGCAGCCAATTCGCGACTTCGCTTGAGGGGACCCAGTACTTC
TRBV29-1,TRBJ2-3,TRBD2,once,CSVHRIAGRADTQYF,TGCAGCGTTCACCGCATAGCGGGGAGGGCAGATACGCAGTATTTT
TRBV2,TRBJ2-4,NA,once,CASSEGTGWENIQYF,TGTGCCAGCAGTGAAGGAACCGGGTGGGAAAACATTCAGTACTTC
TRBV3-1/TRBV3-2,TRBJ2-3,TRBD2,NA,CASSQDLQTRARAGGPRDTQYF,TGTGCCAGCAGCCAAGATCTTCAAACCCGGGCCCGAGCGGGGGGGCCACGAGATACGCAGTATTTT
TRBV7-9,TRBJ1-4,NA,once,CASSLWRNEKLFF,TGTGCCAGCAGCTTATGGAGAAATGAAAAACTGTTTTTT
TRBV19,TRBJ1-5,TRBD1,NA,CASAPGTGLNQPQHF,TGTGCCAGTGCTCCCGGGACAGGACTCAATCAGCCCCAGCATTTT
TRBV30,TRBJ2-5,TRBD2,NA,CAWSTGLAGRGGETQYF,TGTGCCTGGAGCACCGGACTAGCGGGGCGGGGCGGGGAGACCCAGTACTTC
TRBV6-5,TRBJ1-1,NA,NA,CATRPGRDTEAFF,TGTGCCACCAGACCGGGGAGGGACACTGAAGCTTTCTTT
TRBV21-1,TRBJ1-1,NA,NA,CASSKYRSNTEAFF,TGTGCCAGCAGCAAATATCGGTCGAACACTGAAGCTTTCTTT
TRBV4-1,TRBJ2-1,TRBD2,NA,CASSQGLAGNNEQFF,TGCGCCAGCAGCCAGGGACTAGCGGGGAACAATGAGCAGTTCTTC
TRBV7-9,TRBJ1-2,NA,NA,CASSLGPGGLDGYTF,TGTGCCAGCAGCTTAGGTCCGGGTGGTCTCGATGGCTACACCTTC
TRBV7-9,TRBJ2-3,NA,NA,CASSLGARVTSTDTQYF,TGTGCCAGCAGCTTAGGGGCCAGGGTAACTAGCACAGATACGCAGTATTTT